One T cell receptor beta chain is described in this entry. V was trimmed by 9 bases and J by 3 bases, leaving 9 bases between them. CDR1 and CDR2 (germline): MNHEY, SMNVEV (reference sequence). The CDR3 is 12 amino acids. The data were obtained in a study of cytomegalovirus exposure and HLA in healthy donors. The primer mix had 60 Vbeta and 13 Jbeta primers. Clones were sequenced by immunoSEQ multiplex PCR, and TCRdb holds only the in-frame ones, with some missing. The table shows some 180,000 clones, with approximately 85% occurring only once. The clonotype originates from a man aged 25 to 40 in good health and CMV-seropositive. Sequencing was carried out using PBMCs. J is TRBJ2-1 and V is TRBV27, with a tentative D call TRBD2 (5 bases). The CDR3 bases are TGTGCCAGGGGAGACGGCTACAATGAGCAGTTCTTC. Its translation is CARGDGYNEQFF.